A single sample is the source of the 14 T cell receptor beta chains below, sequenced in a study of cytomegalovirus exposure and HLA in healthy donors. Both 60 Vbeta primers and 13 Jbeta primers went into the PCR. The data were produced by immunoSEQ multiplex PCR, yet TCRdb's version contains in-frame clones alone and is incomplete. The sample carries about 130,000 clones, 77% recorded once. The specimen was PBMCs. The receptors stem from a young man in good health and CMV-seronegative.

V is TRBV11-2 and J is TRBJ2-1; TRBD2 matches at 15 bases. V was pared by 6 bases and J by 8 bases, with 2 bases of the junction left unmatched. The CDR3 runs 14 residues. The V gene's germline CDR1 is SGHAT and CDR2 FQNNGV. The CDR3 DNA is TGTGCCAGCAGGGGACTAGCGGGAGGCTATGAGCAGTTCTTC. Its protein is CASRGLAGGYEQFF.

This rearrangement joins TRBV2 to TRBJ2-1, with TRBD2 matching 7 bases. The CDR3 length is 17 residues. Germline CDR1 reads SNHLY; CDR2 reads FYNNEI. Trimming cost V 5 bases and J 0 bases; bases outside gene matches: 10. The CDR3 is CASSNRWGGDSYNEQFF. CDR3 coding DNA: TGTGCCAGCAGTAACCGGTGGGGAGGGGACTCCTACAATGAGCAGTTCTTC.

The rearrangement links TRBV7-6 to TRBJ2-2; 11 bases fit TRBD1. CDR1 is SGHVS and CDR2 is FNYEAQ in the germline V gene. This CDR3 comprises 15 residues. The junction had 4 bases not matched to a gene; V was cut back by 5 bases and J by 5 bases. CDR3 in DNA: TGTGCCAGCAGCCCCGGGACAGGGGGAACCGGGGAGCTGTTTTTT. Translation gives CASSPGTGGTGELFF.

The chain is built from TRBV18 and TRBJ1-1, with 8 bases that match TRBD1. Losses at the gene ends were 4 bases for V and 2 bases for J; bases not matched to a gene: 6. The CDR3 length is 15 residues. The V gene's germline CDR1 is KGHSH and CDR2 LQKENI. CDR3 sequence (DNA): TGTGCCAGCTCACACGGACAGGGAGGAAACACTGAAGCTTTCTTT. It codes for CASSHGQGGNTEAFF.

The chain uses TRBV28 and TRBJ1-2; 7 nucleotides match TRBD1. CDR1 is MDHEN, CDR2 SYDVKM, per germline. This CDR3 has 15 amino acids. V trimming: 1 base; J trimming: 4 bases; junction bases outside the gene matches: 6. CDR3 residues: CASSLSAGQLYGYTF. CDR3 in DNA: TGTGCCAGCAGTTTATCTGCGGGACAGCTCTATGGCTACACCTTC.

The chain recombines TRBV2 with TRBJ1-3; 7 bases map to TRBD1. This CDR3 spans 15 amino acids. Trimming took 4 bases from V and 2 from J; bases not matched to a gene: 5. CDR1 SNHLY and CDR2 FYNNEI come from the germline V gene. This chain's CDR3 is CASSATGNAGNTIYF. DNA of the CDR3: TGTGCCAGCAGTGCGACAGGGAACGCTGGAAACACCATATATTTT.

The chain recombines TRBV9 with TRBJ2-1, with 11 bases that match TRBD2. Germline-derived CDR1 and CDR2 are SGDLS and YYNGEE. CDR3 length equals 16 residues. Trimming took 0 bases from V and 9 from J; bases not matched to a gene: 8. CDR3 sequence reads: CASSVATLAGGSEQFF. The CDR3 DNA reads TGTGCCAGCAGCGTAGCTACGTTAGCGGGAGGGAGTGAGCAGTTCTTC.

The chain is built from TRBV28 and TRBJ1-2; 10 nucleotides match TRBD1. The V and J ends lost 6 bases and 8 bases, in that order; junction bases with no gene match: 12. The CDR3 is made up of 15 amino acids. Germline V gene lookup returns CDR1 MDHEN and CDR2 SYDVKM. The CDR3 DNA follows: TGTGCCAGCAGCCGTCCCGGGACAGGGGCGCGGGGCTACACCTTC. This translates into CASSRPGTGARGYTF.

The CDR3: CASSFKGVTGELFF. CDR3 nucleotide sequence: TGTGCCAGCAGTTTCAAAGGGGTAACCGGGGAGCTGTTTTTT. V gene TRBV6-6 combines with J gene TRBJ2-2; possible D gene TRBD1, 5 bases. The CDR3 totals 14 residues. The V gene's germline CDR1 is MNHNY and CDR2 SVGAGI (reference sequence). V was cut by 4 bases and J by 5 bases, with 11 bases left in between.

The CDR3 sequence is CASSESRGADEQYF. The CDR3 bases are TGCGCCAGCAGTGAGTCCAGGGGCGCGGACGAGCAGTACTTC. This chain uses TRBV10-1 with TRBJ2-7, with a possible D match to TRBD1 (6 bases). The V end was cut by 0 bases, the J end by 5 bases, with 11 bases between. This CDR3 spans 14 amino acids. Germline CDR1 reads WNHNN; CDR2 reads SYGVQD (reference sequence).

This clone appeared a few times. The V gene is TRBV6-5, the J gene TRBJ2-3; no definite D call. CDR1 is MNHEY and CDR2 is SVGAGI in the germline V gene. V was pared by 4 bases and J by 7 bases, with 12 bases between. The CDR3 is made up of 13 amino acids. Written as DNA, the CDR3 is TGTGCCAGCAGTTCCCCCAATAGCTATACGCAGTATTTT. As protein: CASSSPNSYTQYF.

This clone was counted between two and nine times. The chain combines TRBV19 with TRBJ2-1, with 7 bases matching TRBD1. The germline V gene has CDR1 LNHDA and CDR2 SQIVND (reference sequence). This CDR3 has 14 amino acids. J lost 6 bases, V lost 4 bases, and 6 bases had no gene match. Written as DNA, the CDR3 is TGTGCCAGTAGTAAGACAGGGCTCGGCAATGAGCAGTTCTTC. Protein sequence: CASSKTGLGNEQFF.

The DNA of the CDR3 is TGCGCCAGCACCGGGGGGACAGGGGTACAAATGGGGTACGAGCAGTACTTC. Amino acids: CASTGGTGVQMGYEQYF. This rearrangement joins TRBV10-2 to TRBJ2-7; 10 bases align to TRBD1. J lost 4 bases, V lost 7 bases, and 16 bases had no gene match. Germline V gene data show CDR1 as WSHSY and CDR2 as SAAADI. The CDR3 spans 17 residues.

The chain carries TRBV9 and TRBJ2-5, with D perhaps matching TRBD2 (5 bases). The V gene's germline CDR1 is SGDLS and CDR2 YYNGEE. The CDR3 length is 12 residues. V shed 3 bases and J shed 5 bases, with 8 bases lying between them. The CDR3 DNA is TGTGCCAGCAGCGAAAGAGGGGAGACCCAGTACTTC. Encoded protein: CASSERGETQYF.